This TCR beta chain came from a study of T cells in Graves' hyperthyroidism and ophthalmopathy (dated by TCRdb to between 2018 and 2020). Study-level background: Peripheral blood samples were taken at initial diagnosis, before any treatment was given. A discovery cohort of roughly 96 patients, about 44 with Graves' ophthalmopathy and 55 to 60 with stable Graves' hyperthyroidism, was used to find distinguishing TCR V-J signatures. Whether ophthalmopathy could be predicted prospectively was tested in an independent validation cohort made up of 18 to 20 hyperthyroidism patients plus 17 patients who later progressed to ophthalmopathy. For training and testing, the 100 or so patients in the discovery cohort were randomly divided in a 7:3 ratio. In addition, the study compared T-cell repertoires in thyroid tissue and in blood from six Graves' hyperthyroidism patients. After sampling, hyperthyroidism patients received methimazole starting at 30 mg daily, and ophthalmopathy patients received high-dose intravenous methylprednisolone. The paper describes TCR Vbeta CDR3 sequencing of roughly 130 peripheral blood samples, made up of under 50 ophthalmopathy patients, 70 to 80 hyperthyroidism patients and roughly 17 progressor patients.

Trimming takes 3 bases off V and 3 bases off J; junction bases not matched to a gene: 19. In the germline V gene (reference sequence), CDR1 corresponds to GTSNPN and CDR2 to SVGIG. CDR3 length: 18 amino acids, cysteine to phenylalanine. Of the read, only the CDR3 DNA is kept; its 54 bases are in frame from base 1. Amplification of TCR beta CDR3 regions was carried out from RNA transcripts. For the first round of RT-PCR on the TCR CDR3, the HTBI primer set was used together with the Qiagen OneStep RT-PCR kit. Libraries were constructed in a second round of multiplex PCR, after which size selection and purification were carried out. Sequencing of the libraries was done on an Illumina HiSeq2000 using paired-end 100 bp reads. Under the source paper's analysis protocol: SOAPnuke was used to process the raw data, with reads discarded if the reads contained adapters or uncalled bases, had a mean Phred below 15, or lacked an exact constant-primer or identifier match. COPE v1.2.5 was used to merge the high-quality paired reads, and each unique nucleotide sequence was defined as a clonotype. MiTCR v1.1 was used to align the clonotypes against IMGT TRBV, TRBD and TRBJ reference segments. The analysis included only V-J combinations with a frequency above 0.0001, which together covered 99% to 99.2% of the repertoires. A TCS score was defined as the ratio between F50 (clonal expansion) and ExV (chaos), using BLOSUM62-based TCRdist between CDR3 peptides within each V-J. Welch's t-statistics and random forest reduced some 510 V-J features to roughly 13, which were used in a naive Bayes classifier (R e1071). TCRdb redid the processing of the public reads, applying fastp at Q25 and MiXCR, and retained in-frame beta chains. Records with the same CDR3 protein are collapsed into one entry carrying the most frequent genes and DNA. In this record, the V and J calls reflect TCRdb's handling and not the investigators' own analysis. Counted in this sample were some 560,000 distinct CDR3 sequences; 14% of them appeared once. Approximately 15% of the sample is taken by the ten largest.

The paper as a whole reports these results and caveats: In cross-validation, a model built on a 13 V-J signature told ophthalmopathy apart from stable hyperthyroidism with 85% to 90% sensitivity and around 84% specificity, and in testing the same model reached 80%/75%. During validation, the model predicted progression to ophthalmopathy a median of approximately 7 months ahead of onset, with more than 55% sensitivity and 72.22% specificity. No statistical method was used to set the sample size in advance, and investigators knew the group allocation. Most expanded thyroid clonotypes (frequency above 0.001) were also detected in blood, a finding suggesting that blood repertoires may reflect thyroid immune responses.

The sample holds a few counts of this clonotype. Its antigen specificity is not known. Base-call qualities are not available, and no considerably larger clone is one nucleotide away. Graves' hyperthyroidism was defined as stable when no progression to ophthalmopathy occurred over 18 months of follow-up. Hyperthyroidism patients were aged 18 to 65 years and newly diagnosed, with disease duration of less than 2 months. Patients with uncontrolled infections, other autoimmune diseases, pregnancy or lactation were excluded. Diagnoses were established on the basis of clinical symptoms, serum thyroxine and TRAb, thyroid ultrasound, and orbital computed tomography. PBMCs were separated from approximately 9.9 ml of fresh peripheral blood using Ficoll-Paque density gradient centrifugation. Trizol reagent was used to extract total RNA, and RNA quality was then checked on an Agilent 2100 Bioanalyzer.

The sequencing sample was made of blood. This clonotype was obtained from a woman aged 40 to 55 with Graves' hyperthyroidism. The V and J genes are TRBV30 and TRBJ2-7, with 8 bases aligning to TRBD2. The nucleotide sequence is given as TGTGCCTGGAGCCCTGGTGGTTGGCCCGGGGGGGGAAGCTACGAGCAGTACTTC. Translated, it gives CAWSPGGWPGGGSYEQYF.